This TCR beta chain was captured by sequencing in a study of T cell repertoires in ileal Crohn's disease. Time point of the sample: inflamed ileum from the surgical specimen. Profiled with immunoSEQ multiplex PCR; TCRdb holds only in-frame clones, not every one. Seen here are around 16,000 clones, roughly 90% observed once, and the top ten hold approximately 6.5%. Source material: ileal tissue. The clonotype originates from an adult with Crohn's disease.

As DNA, the CDR3 is TGTGCCAGCAGCTTACAAGAGACCCAGTACTTC. The encoded protein is CASSLQETQYF. This chain links TRBV7-2 with TRBJ2-5; D not certain. The germline V and J ends were trimmed by 2 bases and 2 bases, with 0 bases remaining between them. CDR3 length: 11 amino acids. Germline V gives CDR1 SGHTA, CDR2 FQGNSA. The entire variable domain, with the rest obtained from reference TRBV7-2 and TRBJ2-5, is as follows: GAGVSQSPSNKVTEKGKDVELRCDPISGHTALYWYRQSLGQGLEFLIYFQGNSAPDKSGLPSDRFSAERTGGSVSTLTIQRTQQEDSAVYLCASSLQETQYFGPGTRLLVL.